This is a list of T cell receptor beta chains from one sample in a study of cytomegalovirus exposure and HLA in healthy donors. TCRdb's table, derived via immunoSEQ multiplex PCR, lists solely in-frame clones and lacks some. The sample lists approximately 230,000 clones, roughly 84% occurring once. The sequenced sample was PBMCs. These receptors all come from a man between 18 and 29 years old in good health and CMV-seropositive. Both conserved end residues are part of each CDR3. A D gene is named only where the DNA matches it firmly. The size of a clone is reported for some rows only, either as once, few or many, or as a class for expanded clones.

v_call	j_call	cdr3_length	clone_size	d_call	cdr3_nt	cdr3_aa
TRBV5-6	TRBJ2-3	16	.	TRBD2	TGTGCCAGCAGTACTAAGCGGGAGGGCCTCACAGATACGCAGTATTTT	CASSTKREGLTDTQYF
TRBV2	TRBJ2-1	12	.	.	TGTGCCAGCGGCCAAGGGGGGGGTGAGCAGTTCTTC	CASGQGGGEQFF
TRBV4-1	TRBJ2-3	14	.	.	TGCGCCAGCAGCCCAGGCACCGGCACAGATACGCAGTATTTT	CASSPGTGTDTQYF
TRBV29-1	TRBJ1-1	14	once	.	TGCAGCGTTGTATTGGGGCGTTCTTATGGTGAAGCTTTCTTT	CSVVLGRSYGEAFF
TRBV6-1	TRBJ1-3	14	few	.	TGTGCCAGCAGTGAAGCAACAGGGGGAAACACCATATATTTT	CASSEATGGNTIYF
TRBV29-1	TRBJ2-6	13	.	.	TGCAGCGTCGCAGGGGCCGGGGCCAACGTCCTGACTTTC	CSVAGAGANVLTF
TRBV28	TRBJ1-5	14	.	.	TGTGCCAGCAGTTTACCCTCAGGGTTTCAGCCCCAGCATTTT	CASSLPSGFQPQHF
TRBV13	TRBJ2-1	15	.	TRBD2	TGTGCCAGCAGCTCCAGCGGGAGGATGAACAATGAGCAGTTCTTC	CASSSSGRMNNEQFF
TRBV27	TRBJ2-1	15	once	TRBD2	TGTGCCAGCAGTCGGACTAGCGGAGTGTACAATGAGCAGTTCTTC	CASSRTSGVYNEQFF
TRBV4-2	TRBJ2-1	15	.	.	TGTGCCAGCAGCCAAGCGGGGGGCTATTACAATGAGCAGTTCTTC	CASSQAGGYYNEQFF
TRBV28	TRBJ2-5	16	.	TRBD2	TGTGCCAGCAGTTCACGGACTAGCGGGAGGGCAGAGACCCAGTACTTC	CASSSRTSGRAETQYF
TRBV19	TRBJ2-7	16	.	.	TGTGCCAGTAGTATTTGGGGGCTAGCGCCGACCTACGAGCAGTACTTC	CASSIWGLAPTYEQYF
TRBV9	TRBJ2-1	15	once	TRBD2	TGTGCCAGCAGCGTAGAGGCGGGAGAGTACAATGAGCAGTTCTTC	CASSVEAGEYNEQFF
TRBV6-1	TRBJ1-3	12	few	.	TGTGCCAGCAAACGTCTGGGAAACACCATATATTTT	CASKRLGNTIYF
TRBV18	TRBJ2-7	15	.	TRBD2	TGTGCCAGCTCACCGGGCGGGGAGGGTACAGGCGAGCAGTACTTC	CASSPGGEGTGEQYF
TRBV30	TRBJ2-7	13	.	.	TGTGCCTGGAGTGGGCTCCTACCCTACGAGCAGTACTTC	CAWSGLLPYEQYF
TRBV11-2	TRBJ1-2	14	.	.	TGTGCCAGCAGCTTAGCCAGGGGAGTCTATGGCTACACCTTC	CASSLARGVYGYTF
TRBV6-9	TRBJ2-7	12	few	TRBD1	TGTGCCAGCAGTTCAAACAGGGGCGAGCAGTACTTC	CASSSNRGEQYF
TRBV27	TRBJ2-1	14	.	TRBD2	TGTGCCAGCCGTGCGGGAGGGCCCTACAATGAGCAGTTCTTC	CASRAGGPYNEQFF
TRBV19	TRBJ1-5	15	.	TRBD1	TGTGCCAGTAGGGGACAGGGGGCCTACGCTAGGCCCCAGCATTTT	CASRGQGAYARPQHF
TRBV6-5	TRBJ1-1	14	.	.	TGTGCCAGCAGTGTGGATAGGGTTCGAACTGAAGCTTTCTTT	CASSVDRVRTEAFF
TRBV4-1	TRBJ2-7	20	.	TRBD2	TGCGCCAGCAGCCAAGATCCCCTCGGGACTAGCGGGAAGAAGTCCTACGAGCAGTACTTC	CASSQDPLGTSGKKSYEQYF
TRBV2	TRBJ2-3	16	.	TRBD2	TGTGCCAGCAGTGGTGGATTAGCGGGAGGGGCAGATACGCAGTATTTT	CASSGGLAGGADTQYF
TRBV7-9	TRBJ2-7	17	once	.	TGTGCCAGCAGCTCTCCTTTTACTGAATTGAGCTCCTACGAGCAGTACTTC	CASSSPFTELSSYEQYF
TRBV27	TRBJ1-2	16	.	.	TGTGCCAGCAGCCCGGGGGGGGGTCCCGCAAACTATGGCTACACCTTC	CASSPGGGPANYGYTF
TRBV4-3	TRBJ2-3	17	few	.	TGCGCCAGCAGCCAAGAACCGGGACACAAAGGGTCTGATACGCAGTATTTT	CASSQEPGHKGSDTQYF
TRBV29-1	TRBJ2-5	15	.	TRBD2	TGCAGCGTGGGAGGACTAGCGGGAGTTTTGGAGACCCAGTACTTC	CSVGGLAGVLETQYF
TRBV18	TRBJ2-5	14	.	.	TGTGCCAGCTCACGACCGGGACTCCAAGAGACCCAGTACTTC	CASSRPGLQETQYF
TRBV27	TRBJ2-7	13	.	.	TGTGCCAGCAGTCACGGACTGTCCTACGAGCAGTACTTC	CASSHGLSYEQYF
TRBV30	TRBJ2-4	12	.	.	TGTGCCTGGAGTGGGGGGGGCGGCATTCAGTACTTC	CAWSGGGGIQYF
TRBV9	TRBJ1-2	14	.	.	TGTGCCAGCAGCGTAGAGGGGGCTAACTATGGCTACACCTTC	CASSVEGANYGYTF
TRBV19	TRBJ1-5	14	.	.	TGTGCCAGTAGTATATCAACAGAGGATCAGCCCCAGCATTTT	CASSISTEDQPQHF
TRBV28	TRBJ1-5	15	.	TRBD1	TGTGCCAGCAGTTTCGGGACAGGGGTCAATCAGCCCCAGCATTTT	CASSFGTGVNQPQHF
TRBV14	TRBJ2-7	13	.	.	TGTGCCAGCAGCCAAGGGGGGGGCGGCGAGCAGTACTTC	CASSQGGGGEQYF
TRBV7-3	TRBJ1-2	14	.	TRBD1	TGTGCAGAGGGACAGGGTGGTCTTGGCTATGGCTACACCTTC	CAEGQGGLGYGYTF
TRBV7-2	TRBJ1-5	13	.	.	TGTGCCAGCAGCCTAAGCCCAGATCAGCCCCAGCATTTT	CASSLSPDQPQHF
TRBV12-5	TRBJ1-1	15	.	.	TGTGCTAGTGGTTTGAGGCCAGCAATGAACACTGAAGCTTTCTTT	CASGLRPAMNTEAFF
TRBV28	TRBJ2-7	14	.	.	TGTGCCAGCAGTTTGCCGGACAGTTCCTACGAGCAGTACTTC	CASSLPDSSYEQYF
TRBV19	TRBJ1-1	14	few	.	TGTGCCAGTAGCACAGGTACAGGGCACACTGAAGCTTTCTTT	CASSTGTGHTEAFF
TRBV4-3	TRBJ2-5	16	.	TRBD2	TGCGCCAGCAGCCAAGAATACGTGGCGGGGGGGGAGACCCAGTACTTC	CASSQEYVAGGETQYF
TRBV20-1	TRBJ2-5	10	once	.	TGCAGTGCCCGCCAAGAGACCCAGTACTTC	CSARQETQYF
TRBV4-1	TRBJ2-7	15	.	.	TGCGCCAGCAGCCAAGATCTTAGTATCAATGGCGAGCAGTACTTC	CASSQDLSINGEQYF
TRBV14	TRBJ2-5	12	.	.	TGTGCCAGCAGCCAAGTACGTCAGACCCAGTACTTC	CASSQVRQTQYF
TRBV9	TRBJ2-5	15	.	TRBD1	TGTGCCAGCAGCGGCTCCGGGACAGGGGGAGAGACCCAGTACTTC	CASSGSGTGGETQYF